Listed here is a single T cell receptor beta chain. Its antigen is unknown. Blood was drawn once from each donor into heparinised tubes. The draws averaged about 0.11 L. The entirety of the isolated RNA underwent reverse transcription, so expressed TCRB transcripts were sequenced. Repertoires were generated with immunoSEQ multiplex PCR, while TCRdb's copy carries only in-frame clones and drops some. The repertoire holds some 44,000 clones, with approximately 70% as singletons. This sample is drawn from a study of beta chain features in type 1 diabetes. About the study: Patient and healthy donor groups were alike in age, gender and cell yields. The number of sorted cells examined across all samples was around 110 million. General study points: People with Type 1 diabetes carried modestly yet significantly shorter TCRB CDR3s in all four CD4+ subsets.

The sample consisted of Tregs from blood. The receptor was isolated from a woman aged 18-30 years with type 1 diabetes.

In DNA, the CDR3 is TGCGCCAGCAGCCAGACAGGGAACACCGGGGAGCTGTTTTTT. It encodes CASSQTGNTGELFF. The chain links TRBV5-1 to TRBJ2-2, with D possibly matching TRBD1 (6 bases). This CDR3 is 14 amino acids long. Germline V gene sequence: CDR1 SGHRS, CDR2 YFSETQ. Trimming took 4 bases from V and 1 from J, leaving 8 bases between them.